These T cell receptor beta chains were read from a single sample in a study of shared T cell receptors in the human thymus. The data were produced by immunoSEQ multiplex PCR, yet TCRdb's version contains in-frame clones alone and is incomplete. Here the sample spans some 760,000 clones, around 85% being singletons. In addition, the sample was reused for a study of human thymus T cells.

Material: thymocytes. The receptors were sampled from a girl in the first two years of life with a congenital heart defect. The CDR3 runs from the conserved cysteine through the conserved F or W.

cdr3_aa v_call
CASSLGGGGGYNEQFF TRBV5-1
CASSLERDNSPLHF TRBV13
CASSRDKLREITPTQYF TRBV2
CASSLAGVRDTEAFF TRBV5-4
CASSGDRGTEAFF TRBV2
CASSLRVGQGVDEQYF TRBV5-1
CASSDSRRNSPLHF TRBV6-4
CASSSLGSQGAANTEAFF TRBV28
CASSASGEIGYTF TRBV9
CASSQDRQGSYEQYF TRBV14
CASEPAETTNTGELFF TRBV2
CASSPGQGRSYGYTF TRBV5-8
CASSLEGQGAGGELFF TRBV5-8
CASSLLGAGGSYEQYF TRBV4-2
CASSQDVQNNSPLHF TRBV4-2
CASSNGQLYEQYF TRBV11-2
CASWDRGNTEAFF TRBV27
CASSCDTRPDKAYGYTF TRBV5-6
CASSLGLRGRDRGGYTF TRBV5-1
CASSPGSSGGARVGELFF TRBV7-2
CASSPRDREDYEQYF TRBV5-4
CASSWGTAPNTEAFF TRBV5-6
CASSSRNTEAFF TRBV28
CASSPGGNEQYF TRBV18
CASSSRVPWFNYGYTF TRBV27
CASSLVIRQGGNQPQHF TRBV5-1
CASSVDKRSYGYTF TRBV9
CASSYSRDTLNTGAFF TRBV6-5
CAWSCPGTGKFTDEQYF TRBV30
CASMAEGDNYGYTF TRBV19
CASSLGGGPYNEQFF TRBV7-2
CASSEVGLGETQYF TRBV2
CASSIDTVPTYVYTF TRBV19
CASSFVGQSSYNEQFF TRBV7-2
CASRAPGQGYEQYF TRBV6-5
CSAVDPGTYEQYF TRBV29-1
CASGLQDRGSQPQHF TRBV12-5
CASSQPREEDLAEAFF TRBV11-2
CASIMAHADIQYF TRBV6-1
CAWKGTSGPNGLSGANVLTF TRBV30
CASSRIVWTATKQLSRETQYF TRBV14
CASQTGGIAEAFF TRBV6-5
CASSPPRTSGGHLTAQYF TRBV19
CASSIGGVRTEAFF TRBV19
CASSSRLGGAYEQYF TRBV27
CASSEPDRHTEAFF TRBV6-1
CASSGTSGGAVETQYF TRBV6-6
CASSRTGTVSYGYTF TRBV11-2
CASSQPDRENTEAFF TRBV14
CASSLPGGQGYTF TRBV5-4